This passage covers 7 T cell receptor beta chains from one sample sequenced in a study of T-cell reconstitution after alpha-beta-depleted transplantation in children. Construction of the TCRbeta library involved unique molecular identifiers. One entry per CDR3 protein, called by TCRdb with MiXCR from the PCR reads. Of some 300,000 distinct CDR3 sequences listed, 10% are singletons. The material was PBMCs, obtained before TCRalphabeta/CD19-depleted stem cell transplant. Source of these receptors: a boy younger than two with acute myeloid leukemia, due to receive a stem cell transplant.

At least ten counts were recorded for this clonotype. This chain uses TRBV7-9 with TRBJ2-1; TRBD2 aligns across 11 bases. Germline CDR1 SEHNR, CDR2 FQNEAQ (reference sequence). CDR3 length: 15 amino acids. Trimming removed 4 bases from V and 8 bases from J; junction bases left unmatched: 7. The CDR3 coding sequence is TGTGCCAGCAGCTCCTTAGCGGGAGGGATCTATGAGCAGTTCTTC. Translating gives CASSSLAGGIYEQFF.

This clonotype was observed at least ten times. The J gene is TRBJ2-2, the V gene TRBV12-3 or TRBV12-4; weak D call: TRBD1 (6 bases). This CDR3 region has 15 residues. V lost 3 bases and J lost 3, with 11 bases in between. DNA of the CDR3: TGTGCCAGCAGTTTTCCGGACAGCTACACCGGGGAGCTGTTTTTT. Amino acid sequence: CASSFPDSYTGELFF.

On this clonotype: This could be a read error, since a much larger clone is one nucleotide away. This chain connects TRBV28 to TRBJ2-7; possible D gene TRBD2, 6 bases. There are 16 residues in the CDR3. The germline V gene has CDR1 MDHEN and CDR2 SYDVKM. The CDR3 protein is CASRSLGPTSSDEQYF. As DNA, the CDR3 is TGTGCCAGCAGGAGCTTAGGGCCTACTAGCTCCGACGAGCAGTACTTC.

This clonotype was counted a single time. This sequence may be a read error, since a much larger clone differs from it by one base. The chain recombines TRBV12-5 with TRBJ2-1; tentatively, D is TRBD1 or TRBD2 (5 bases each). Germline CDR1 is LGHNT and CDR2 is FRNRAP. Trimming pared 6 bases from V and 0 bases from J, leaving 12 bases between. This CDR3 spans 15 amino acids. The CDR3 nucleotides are TGTGCTAGTGGGAGGGGTCCTAGCTCCTACAATGAGCAGTTCTTC. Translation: CASGRGPSSYNEQFF.

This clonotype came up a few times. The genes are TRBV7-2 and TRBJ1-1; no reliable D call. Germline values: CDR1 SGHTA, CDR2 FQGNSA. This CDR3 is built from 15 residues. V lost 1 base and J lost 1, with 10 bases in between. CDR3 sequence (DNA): TGTGCCAGCAGCTTAGTTCAGGCGAGGAACACTGAAGCTTTCTTT. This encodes CASSLVQARNTEAFF.

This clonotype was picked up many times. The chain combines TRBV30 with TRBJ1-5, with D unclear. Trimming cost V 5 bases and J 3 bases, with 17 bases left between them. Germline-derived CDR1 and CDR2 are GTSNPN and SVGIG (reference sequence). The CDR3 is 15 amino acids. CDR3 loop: CAWAPGLVPNQPQHF. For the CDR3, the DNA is TGTGCCTGGGCTCCCGGACTGGTCCCCAATCAGCCCCAGCATTTT.

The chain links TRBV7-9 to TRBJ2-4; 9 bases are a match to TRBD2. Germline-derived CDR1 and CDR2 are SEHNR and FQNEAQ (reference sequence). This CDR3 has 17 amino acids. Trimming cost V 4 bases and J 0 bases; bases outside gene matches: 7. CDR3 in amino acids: CASSSWRGGLAKNIQYF. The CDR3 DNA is TGTGCCAGCAGCTCCTGGCGGGGGGGCTTAGCCAAAAACATTCAGTACTTC. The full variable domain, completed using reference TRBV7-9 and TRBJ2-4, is DTGVSQNPRHKITKRGQNVTFRCDPISEHNRLYWYRQTLGQGPEFLTYFQNEAQLEKSRLLSDRFSAERPKGSFSTLEIQRTEQGDSAMYLCASSSWRGGLAKNIQYFGAGTRLSVL.